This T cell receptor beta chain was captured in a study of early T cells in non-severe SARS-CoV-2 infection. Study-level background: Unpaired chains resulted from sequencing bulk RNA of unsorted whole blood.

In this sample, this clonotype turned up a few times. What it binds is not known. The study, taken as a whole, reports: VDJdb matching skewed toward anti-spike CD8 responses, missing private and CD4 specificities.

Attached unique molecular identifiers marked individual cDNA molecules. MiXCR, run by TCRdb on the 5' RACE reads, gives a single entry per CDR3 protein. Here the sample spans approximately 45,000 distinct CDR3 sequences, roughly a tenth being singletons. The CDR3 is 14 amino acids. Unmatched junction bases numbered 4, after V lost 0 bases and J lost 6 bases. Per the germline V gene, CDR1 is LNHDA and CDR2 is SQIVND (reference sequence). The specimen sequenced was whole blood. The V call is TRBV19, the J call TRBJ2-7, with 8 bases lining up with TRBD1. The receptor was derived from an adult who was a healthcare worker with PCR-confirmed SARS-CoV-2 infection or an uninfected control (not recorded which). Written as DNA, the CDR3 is TGTGCCAGTAGTATAGATTCAGGGGGCGGCGAGCAGTACTTC. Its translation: CASSIDSGGGEQYF.